This TCR beta chain was obtained from a study of T cells in Graves' hyperthyroidism and ophthalmopathy. Findings of the study overall: Most thyroid clonotypes that were expanded above 0.001 also turned up in blood.

This clonotype was detected ten times or more. Its specificity is not known. Researchers took RNA transcripts and amplified the TCR beta CDR3 regions from them. An initial round of RT-PCR targeting the TCR CDR3 relied on the HTBI primer set. MiXCR, applied by TCRdb to the multiplex PCR reads, yields one record per CDR3 protein. The sample consists of about 130,000 distinct CDR3 sequences, about 20% of them appearing once. The V gene lost 4 bases and the J gene lost 8 bases, with 20 bases spanning the gap. CDR3 length: 14 residues. Germline V gene data show CDR1 as GTSNPN and CDR2 as SVGIG (reference sequence).

The sequenced sample was blood. This receptor was obtained from a woman aged 45-60 years with Graves' hyperthyroidism that later progressed to Graves' ophthalmopathy. This sequence joins TRBV30 and TRBJ1-2; D remains unclear. In nucleotides, the CDR3 is TGTGCCTGGAACGGGTGGCCGCGGCAATGGGGCTACACCTTC. Amino acid sequence: CAWNGWPRQWGYTF.